The rows below give T cell receptor beta chains drawn from one sample of a study of PD-L1 blockade in urothelial cancer. Profiled with immunoSEQ multiplex PCR; TCRdb holds only in-frame clones, not every one. Among about 24,000 clones listed, around 88% were seen once. The sample in question was PBMCs, obtained around atezolizumab (anti-PD-L1) treatment. The receptors originated from a middle-aged man with urothelial cancer. CDR3s include the opening cysteine and the closing phenylalanine or tryptophan. The D gene is left open where the match is weak. Rows may omit the clone size; those that give it use once, few, many or a size class.

clone size	J gene	V gene	D gene	CDR3 DNA	CDR3 protein
once	TRBJ2-5	TRBV7-8	TRBD2	TGTGCCAGCATCGAATCAATTCCCGGGACTAGCGGGGCCCAAGAGACCCAGTACTTC	CASIESIPGTSGAQETQYF
.	TRBJ2-6	TRBV7-9	TRBD1	TGTGCCAGCAGCTCGCGCGCCGGGACAGCTTTATCTGGGGCCAACGTCCTGACTTTC	CASSSRAGTALSGANVLTF
few	TRBJ2-1	TRBV15	TRBD2	TGTGCCACCAGCAGTAAAGCGGGAGGGCCGAATGAGCAGTTCTTC	CATSSKAGGPNEQFF
.	TRBJ2-1	TRBV28	TRBD2	TGTGCCAGCAGTTTATCGGCGGGACTAGCGGGCAATGAGCAGTTCTTC	CASSLSAGLAGNEQFF
once	TRBJ2-1	TRBV9	.	TGTGCCAGCAGCGTAGCCCCCGGGGGTTACAATGAGCAGTTCTTC	CASSVAPGGYNEQFF
once	TRBJ2-7	TRBV28	.	TGTGCCAGCAGTTTGTTGGCTTACGAGCAGTACTTC	CASSLLAYEQYF
.	TRBJ1-2	TRBV18	.	TGTGCCAGCTCACCAACGGCCGGAGGTTATGGCTACACCTTC	CASSPTAGGYGYTF
.	TRBJ2-7	TRBV10-3	TRBD1	TGTGCCATCAGTGAGTCGGGACAGGCTCATAGAAGGGAGCAGTACTTC	CAISESGQAHRREQYF
.	TRBJ1-2	TRBV19	TRBD1	TGTGCCAGTAGTTCACCCTCGGACAGGGCAGATGGCTACACCTTC	CASSSPSDRADGYTF
once	TRBJ2-7	TRBV18	.	TGTGCCAGCTCACCATTCGCAGGGGAGGGGCAGTACTTC	CASSPFAGEGQYF
.	TRBJ2-1	TRBV7-9	.	TGTGCCAGCAGCTTAAATCCGGACAGCTCCTACAATGAGCAGTTCTTC	CASSLNPDSSYNEQFF
once	TRBJ2-1	TRBV7-2	.	TGTGCCAGCAGCTTGAGACTAGTGAGGAATGAGCAGTTCTTC	CASSLRLVRNEQFF
.	TRBJ2-1	TRBV9	TRBD2	TGTGCCAGCAGCGGTACCGGGACTAGCGGGAGGAATGAGCAGTTCTTC	CASSGTGTSGRNEQFF
.	TRBJ1-1	TRBV7-6	.	TGTGCCAGCAGTCCCAGAGCACAGCCGAACACTGAAGCTTTCTTT	CASSPRAQPNTEAFF
.	TRBJ2-5	TRBV30	.	TGTGCCTGGAATCAAGGGTGGGGACTCGAAGAGACCCAGTACTTC	CAWNQGWGLEETQYF
.	TRBJ2-1	TRBV25-1	.	TGTGCCAGCAGTGAATGGGGCGGAGGGAATGAGCAGTTCTTC	CASSEWGGGNEQFF
.	TRBJ2-7	TRBV6-6	TRBD1	TGTGCCAGCAATACGGACAGGTTGCAAGCTGTGCAGTACTTC	CASNTDRLQAVQYF
.	TRBJ2-1	TRBV5-1	TRBD2	TGCGCCAGCAGAGGGCGGGGGGTTGGGAATGAGCAGTTCTTC	CASRGRGVGNEQFF
.	TRBJ2-2	TRBV5-1	TRBD2	TGCGCCAGCAGCCCTGGAGGAGCGGGAGGGGCCGGGGAGCTGTTTTTT	CASSPGGAGGAGELFF
.	TRBJ1-1	TRBV5-8	TRBD1	TGTGCCAGCAGCTTAATAGGGACAGGGGCCAAGGGTGAAGCTTTCTTT	CASSLIGTGAKGEAFF
.	TRBJ2-7	TRBV9	TRBD2	TGTGCCAGCAGCGTAGATGGGCTAGCGGGAGTAGTCTACGAGCAGTACTTC	CASSVDGLAGVVYEQYF
.	TRBJ2-7	TRBV30	.	TGTGCCTACAATGCGGGTCCTGGCGGGGAGCAGTACTTC	CAYNAGPGGEQYF
.	TRBJ2-7	TRBV27	TRBD2	TGTGCCAGCAGTCGGACTAGCGGCCACTACGAGCAGTACTTC	CASSRTSGHYEQYF
.	TRBJ1-2	TRBV9	.	TGTGCCAGCAGCGTAGATTGGGCCTCCCTGGATGGCTACACCTTC	CASSVDWASLDGYTF
.	TRBJ2-3	TRBV9	TRBD1	TGTGCCAGCAGCGTAGAGGGACAGGGAGATACGCAGTATTTT	CASSVEGQGDTQYF
.	TRBJ2-5	TRBV19	TRBD2	TGTGCCAGTAGTATAGGGACTAGGAGTTGGGAGACCCAGTACTTC	CASSIGTRSWETQYF
.	TRBJ2-5	TRBV9	TRBD1	TGTGCCAGCAGCGTAGTAGGACAGGGGAACGGAGGGACCCAGTACTTC	CASSVVGQGNGGTQYF
.	TRBJ2-3	TRBV11-1	.	TGTGCCAGCAGCATCTTGGCGGGGGCCGTGAGCACAGATACGCAGTATTTT	CASSILAGAVSTDTQYF
once	TRBJ2-5	TRBV28	TRBD1	TGTGCCAGCAGTCAGCTCCGGGACAGCGAAGAGACCCAGTACTTC	CASSQLRDSEETQYF
.	TRBJ2-5	TRBV7-9	TRBD2	TGTGCCAGCAGCTTAGTCGGGGGGGGCCAAGAGACCCAGTACTTC	CASSLVGGGQETQYF
.	TRBJ2-7	TRBV19	.	TGTGCCAGTAGTTCGGCAGGTGGGGGCGCATACGAGCAGTACTTC	CASSSAGGGAYEQYF
once	TRBJ2-6	TRBV12-5	.	TGTGCTAGTAGCCTAATGGGCTTTCAGGCCAACGTCCTGACTTTC	CASSLMGFQANVLTF